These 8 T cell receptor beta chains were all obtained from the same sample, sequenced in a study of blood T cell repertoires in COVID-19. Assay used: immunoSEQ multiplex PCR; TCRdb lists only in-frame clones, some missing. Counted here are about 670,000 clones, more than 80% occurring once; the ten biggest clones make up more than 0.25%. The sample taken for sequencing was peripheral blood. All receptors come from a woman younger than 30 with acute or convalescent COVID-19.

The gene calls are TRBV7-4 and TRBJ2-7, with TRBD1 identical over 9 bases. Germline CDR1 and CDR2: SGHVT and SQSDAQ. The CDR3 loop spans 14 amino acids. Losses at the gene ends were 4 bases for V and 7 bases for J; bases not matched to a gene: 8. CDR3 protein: CASSSTGGPGEQYF. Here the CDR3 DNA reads TGTGCCAGCAGCTCCACAGGGGGCCCCGGGGAGCAGTACTTC. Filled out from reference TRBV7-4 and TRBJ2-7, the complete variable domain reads GAGVSQSPRYKVAKRGRDVALRCDSISGHVTLYWYRQTLGQGSEVLTYSQSDAQRDKSGRPSGRFSAERPERSVSTLKIQRTEQGDSAVYLCASSSTGGPGEQYFGPGTRLTVT.

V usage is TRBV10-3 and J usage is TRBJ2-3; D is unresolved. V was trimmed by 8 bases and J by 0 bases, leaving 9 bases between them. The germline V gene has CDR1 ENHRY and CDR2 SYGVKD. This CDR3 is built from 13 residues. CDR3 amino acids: CAIRRESTDTQYF. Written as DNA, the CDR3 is TGTGCCATCCGGAGAGAGAGCACAGATACGCAGTATTTT.

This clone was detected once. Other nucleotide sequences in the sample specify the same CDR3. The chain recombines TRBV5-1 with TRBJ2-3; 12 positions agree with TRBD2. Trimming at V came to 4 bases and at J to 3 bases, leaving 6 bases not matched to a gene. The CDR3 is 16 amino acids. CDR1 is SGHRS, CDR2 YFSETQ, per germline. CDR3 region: CASSPGTSGSTDTQYF. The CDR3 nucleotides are TGCGCCAGCAGCCCGGGGACTAGCGGGTCGACAGATACGCAGTATTTT.

This CDR3 reads CASGISREGMNTEAFF. For the CDR3, the DNA is TGTGCCAGCGGGATTTCCCGGGAGGGGATGAACACTGAAGCTTTCTTT. The chain has TRBV2 and TRBJ1-1, with D possibly TRBD1 on 5 matching bases. Between the trimmed V and J ends, which lost 8 bases and 0 bases, there was a span of 19 bases. CDR3 length equals 16 residues. CDR1 is SNHLY, CDR2 FYNNEI, per germline.

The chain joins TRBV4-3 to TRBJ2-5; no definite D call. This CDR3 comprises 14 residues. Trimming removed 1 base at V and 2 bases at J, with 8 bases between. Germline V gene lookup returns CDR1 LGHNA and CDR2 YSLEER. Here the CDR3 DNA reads TGCGCCAGCAGCCAAGGACACCCACAAGAGACCCAGTACTTC. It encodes CASSQGHPQETQYF.

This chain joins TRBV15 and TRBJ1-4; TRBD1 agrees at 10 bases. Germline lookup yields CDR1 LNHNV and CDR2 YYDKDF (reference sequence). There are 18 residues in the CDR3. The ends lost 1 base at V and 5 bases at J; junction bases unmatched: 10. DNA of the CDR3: TGTGCCACCAGCAGAGGACTGAACCCGGGACAGGGGAATGAAAAACTGTTTTTT. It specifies CATSRGLNPGQGNEKLFF.

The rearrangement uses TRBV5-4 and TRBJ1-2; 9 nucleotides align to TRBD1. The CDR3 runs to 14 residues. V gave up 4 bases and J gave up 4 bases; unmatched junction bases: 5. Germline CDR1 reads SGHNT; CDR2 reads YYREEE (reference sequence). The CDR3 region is CASSPQGAGYGYTF. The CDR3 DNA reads TGTGCCAGCAGCCCACAGGGGGCAGGCTATGGCTACACCTTC.

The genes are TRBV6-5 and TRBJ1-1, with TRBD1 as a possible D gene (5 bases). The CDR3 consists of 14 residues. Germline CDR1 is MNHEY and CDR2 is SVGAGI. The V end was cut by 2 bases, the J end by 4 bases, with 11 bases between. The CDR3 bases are TGTGCCAGCAGTTACGGGGCCGATTTCACTGAAGCTTTCTTT. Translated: CASSYGADFTEAFF.